The 8 T cell receptor beta chains reported below all come from one sample, sequenced in a study of cytomegalovirus exposure and HLA in healthy donors (dated by TCRdb to between 2016 and 2019). Library generation was performed with the immunoSEQ multiplex PCR assay. A mixture of 60 forward primers for TCR Vbeta segments and 13 reverse primers for TCR Jbeta segments was used in the multiplex PCR. TCRdb obtained this table from immuneACCESS and retained in-frame rearrangements with V and J assigned. These tables miss some clones; where compared with another copy, unresolved V genes account for less than half of the shortfall, and the remainder is unexplained. This sample gives 170,000 or so clones in total; over 65% of them show up just once. 1.4% to 1.5% of the sample goes to the ten largest clones. Sequences were obtained from PBMCs. The receptors shown here come from a woman under 40 in good health and CMV-seropositive.

The table lists this clone with a count of one. This chain links TRBV19 with TRBJ1-1; D unclear. The CDR3 has 12 amino acids. Per germline, CDR1 LNHDA and CDR2 SQIVND (reference sequence). The V end lost 1 base, the J end lost 11 bases, and 11 bases lay between the germline ends. For the CDR3, the DNA is TGTGCCAGTAGTATAGGCCAGGCTGGGGCTTTCTTT. Encoded protein: CASSIGQAGAFF. The entire variable domain, with the rest obtained from reference TRBV19 and TRBJ1-1, is as follows: DGGITQSPKYLFRKEGQNVTLSCEQNLNHDAMYWYRQDPGQGLRLIYYSQIVNDFQKGDIAEGYSVSREKKESFPLTVTSAQKNPTAFYLCASSIGQAGAFFGQGTRLTVV.

The chain links TRBV6-5 to TRBJ1-4, with D perhaps matching TRBD1 (5 bases). This CDR3 spans 14 amino acids. The V end was cut by 5 bases, the J end by 5 bases, with 12 bases between. Germline assignment: CDR1 MNHEY and CDR2 SVGAGI. CDR3 nucleotide sequence: TGTGCCAGCAGTAACGGACAAGGGAATGAAAAACTGTTTTTT. This translates into CASSNGQGNEKLFF.

V usage is TRBV7-9 and J usage is TRBJ2-3; tentative D call: TRBD1 (5 bases). V was clipped by 2 bases and J by 0 bases, with 6 bases between them. Looked up from germline, CDR1 is SEHNR and CDR2 is FQNEAQ (reference sequence). The CDR3 runs 14 residues. The CDR3 DNA is TGTGCCAGCAGCTTAAGGGGCAGCACAGATACGCAGTATTTT. Amino acid sequence: CASSLRGSTDTQYF.

V usage is TRBV30 and J usage is TRBJ1-5; D is ambiguous. The germline V and J ends were trimmed by 3 bases and 0 bases, with 6 bases remaining between them. The CDR3 runs 13 residues. The germline CDR1 and CDR2 sequences are GTSNPN and SVGIG (reference sequence). CDR3 in DNA: TGTGCCTGGAGCTCCCGTAGCAATCAGCCCCAGCATTTT. Translating it yields CAWSSRSNQPQHF.

This sequence joins TRBV7-3 and TRBJ2-1; 7 bases map to TRBD2. The J segment lost 7 bases and the V segment lost 0 bases, leaving 6 bases of the junction unmatched. Germline V gene data show CDR1 as SGHTA and CDR2 as FQGTGA. The CDR3 sequence is 15 residues long. The CDR3 is CASSLTAGVFNEQFF. Here the CDR3 DNA reads TGTGCCAGCAGCTTAACTGCGGGAGTGTTTAATGAGCAGTTCTTC.

The chain joins TRBV2 to TRBJ2-2, with D possibly matching TRBD1 (6 bases). Germline V gene data show CDR1 as SNHLY and CDR2 as FYNNEI. This CDR3 region has 14 residues. Trimming left V 8 bases short and J 0 bases short, with 10 bases between. The CDR3 region is CASHRTANTGELFF. CDR3 nucleotide sequence: TGTGCCAGCCATCGGACAGCGAACACCGGGGAGCTGTTTTTT.

The genes are TRBV4-3 and TRBJ1-1, with D unresolved. Trimming took 0 bases from V and 0 from J, leaving 14 bases between them. CDR3 length: 17 amino acids. CDR1 and CDR2 from the germline V gene are LGHNA and YSLEER. The CDR3 loop reads CASSQDGRWEVNTEAFF. The CDR3 DNA follows: TGCGCCAGCAGCCAAGATGGCAGGTGGGAGGTGAACACTGAAGCTTTCTTT.

The chain employs TRBV10-1 and TRBJ2-7, with D tentatively TRBD2 (6 bases). The CDR3 consists of 13 residues. Trimming removed 0 bases from V and 3 bases from J, with 6 bases in between. Germline V gene lookup returns CDR1 WNHNN and CDR2 SYGVQD (reference sequence). CDR3 region: CASSESGGYEQYF. CDR3 DNA: TGCGCCAGCAGTGAGTCGGGGGGCTACGAGCAGTACTTC.